These 27 T cell receptor beta chains were sequenced from one sample in a study of stem cell transplantation in POMP-related autoinflammatory disease. TCRdb's copy holds only in-frame clones and misses some; the assay was immunoSEQ multiplex PCR. This sample carries 25,000 to 30,000 clones, roughly 80% of them seen once, and the ten largest clones take about 2.3%. The sample consisted of CD4+ T cells from PBMCs, taken before stem cell transplantation. Receptors originate from a human donor with POMP-related autoinflammation and immune dysregulation (PRAID).

The rearrangement uses TRBV6-1 and TRBJ1-2; D remains ambiguous. This CDR3 region has 11 residues. V was pared by 7 bases and J by 8 bases, with 11 bases between. Germline CDR1 MNHNS, CDR2 SASEGT. In DNA form, the CDR3 reads TGTGCCAGCACGGTCGTGGGCGGCTACACCTTC. This gives the protein CASTVVGGYTF.

V usage is TRBV5-1 and J usage is TRBJ2-7; 10 positions match TRBD2. V lost 1 base and J lost 1; bases outside the gene matches: 5. This CDR3 has 16 amino acids. Germline-derived CDR1 and CDR2 are SGHRS and YFSETQ. CDR3 sequence reads: CASSLSAGGPSYEQYF. The DNA for the CDR3 is TGCGCCAGCAGCTTGTCAGCGGGAGGGCCTTCCTACGAGCAGTACTTC.

This chain connects TRBV5-4 to TRBJ2-7; D unresolved. The CDR3 is 14 amino acids. Trimming took 4 bases from V and 2 from J, leaving 13 bases between them. Germline CDR1 and CDR2: SGHNT and YYREEE (reference sequence). The CDR3 spells CASSPTRVTYEQYF. The CDR3 bases are TGTGCCAGCAGCCCTACCAGAGTCACCTACGAGCAGTACTTC.

This clone came up a few times. The chain employs TRBV4-1 and TRBJ1-2; 11 bases fit TRBD1. The CDR3 is made up of 16 amino acids. The V segment lost 1 base and the J segment 7 bases; nucleotides outside the gene matches: 8. CDR1 is MGHRA and CDR2 is YSYEKL in the germline V gene. The CDR3 region has the DNA TGCGCCAGCAGCCAAGTTCGGGACAGGGGGTTTAGTGGCTACACCTTC. It yields the protein CASSQVRDRGFSGYTF.

The chain uses TRBV19 and TRBJ1-2; D is perhaps TRBD1 (6 bases). The length of the CDR3 is 15 residues. V lost 1 base, J lost 2 bases, and 11 bases lay in between. In germline, CDR1 is LNHDA, CDR2 SQIVND (reference sequence). CDR3 residues: CASSIVQGKNYGYTF. In DNA form, the CDR3 reads TGTGCCAGTAGTATAGTTCAGGGGAAGAACTATGGCTACACCTTC.

This clone appeared a single time. This chain connects TRBV27 to TRBJ1-5, with 7 bases matching TRBD1. The J segment lost 2 bases and the V segment lost 3 bases, leaving 4 bases of the junction unmatched. In germline, CDR1 is MNHEY, CDR2 SMNVEV (reference sequence). The length of the CDR3 is 15 residues. This CDR3 is CASSFAGGGNQPQHF. The CDR3, as DNA: TGTGCCAGCAGTTTTGCAGGGGGAGGCAATCAGCCCCAGCATTTT.

The gene calls are TRBV9 and TRBJ1-3; 7 positions agree with TRBD1. Germline V gene lookup returns CDR1 SGDLS and CDR2 YYNGEE. CDR3 length equals 15 residues. The trim removed 0 bases at V and 4 bases at J, leaving 4 bases unmatched. This CDR3 is CASSVGGTVGNTIYF. CDR3 coding DNA: TGTGCCAGCAGCGTAGGGGGGACAGTCGGAAACACCATATATTTT.

V and J are TRBV15 and TRBJ2-1; TRBD2 matches at 10 bases. The germline gives CDR1 LNHNV, CDR2 YYDKDF (reference sequence). The junction had 9 bases not matched to a gene; V was cut back by 0 bases and J by 1 base. The CDR3 consists of 19 residues. The CDR3 protein is CATSRDLSLAGESYNEQFF. The CDR3 DNA is TGTGCCACCAGCAGAGATCTATCGCTAGCGGGAGAGTCCTACAATGAGCAGTTCTTC. Combining the CDR3 with reference TRBV15 and TRBJ2-1 gives the whole variable domain DAMVIQNPRYQVTQFGKPVTLSCSQTLNHNVMYWYQQKSSQAPKLLFHYYDKDFNNEADTPDNFQSRRPNTSFCFLDIRSPGLGDTAMYLCATSRDLSLAGESYNEQFFGPGTRLTVL.

The gene calls are TRBV7-2 and TRBJ1-3, with D unresolved. CDR3 size: 14 residues. V was shortened by 1 base and J by 4 bases, with 8 bases between the two germline ends. CDR1 SGHTA and CDR2 FQGNSA come from the germline V gene. The CDR3 protein is CASSLVGGGNTIYF. For the CDR3, the DNA is TGTGCCAGCAGCTTAGTGGGTGGGGGAAACACCATATATTTT.

The chain recombines TRBV10-1 with TRBJ1-6; TRBD1 is a possible D gene (5 bases). Per germline, CDR1 WNHNN and CDR2 SYGVQD (reference sequence). Trimming cost V 2 bases and J 7 bases, with 6 bases left between them. The length of the CDR3 is 13 residues. The CDR3 loop is CASSEGGNSPLHF. The CDR3 DNA sequence: TGCGCCAGCAGTGAGGGGGGGAATTCACCCCTCCACTTT.

V gene TRBV5-1 combines with J gene TRBJ2-5; D is unresolved. Looked up from germline, CDR1 is SGHRS and CDR2 is YFSETQ. The CDR3 sequence is 14 residues long. V gave up 1 base and J gave up 3 bases, with 10 bases separating them. CDR3 protein: CASSLLGPKETQYF. For the CDR3, the DNA is TGCGCCAGCAGCTTGCTAGGGCCCAAAGAGACCCAGTACTTC.

The rearrangement links TRBV4-2 to TRBJ2-1; 10 bases map to TRBD2. Germline trimming cut 1 base from V and 7 bases from J; bases unmatched to any gene: 7. The length of the CDR3 is 16 residues. CDR1 is LGHNA, CDR2 YNFKEQ, per germline. For the CDR3, the DNA is TGTGCCAGCAGCCAAGCTAGCGGGAGAGGAGAGAATGAGCAGTTCTTC. This codes for CASSQASGRGENEQFF.

This chain links TRBV30 with TRBJ1-2, with 7 bases identical to TRBD1. This CDR3 has 14 amino acids. The V gene end was trimmed by 2 bases and the J gene end by 4 bases; junction bases not matched to a gene: 7. The germline V gene encodes CDR1 GTSNPN and CDR2 SVGIG (reference sequence). DNA for the CDR3: TGTGCCTGGAGTCCGGCAGGGGGACGCTATGGCTACACCTTC. It yields the protein CAWSPAGGRYGYTF.

The V call is TRBV5-1, the J call TRBJ1-4; D remains ambiguous. This CDR3 has 14 residues. Trimming cost V 0 bases and J 8 bases, with 11 bases left between them. CDR1 is SGHRS and CDR2 is YFSETQ in the germline V gene. The CDR3 spells CASSLEGVREKLFF. CDR3 DNA sequence: TGCGCCAGCAGCTTGGAGGGAGTACGGGAAAAACTGTTTTTT. The full variable domain, with the rest looked up from reference TRBV5-1 and TRBJ1-4, is KAGVTQTPRYLIKTRGQQVTLSCSPISGHRSVSWYQQTPGQGLQFLFEYFSETQRNKGNFPGRFSGRQFSNSRSEMNVSTLELGDSALYLCASSLEGVREKLFFGSGTQLSVL.

The chain has TRBV7-3 and TRBJ2-1, with TRBD2 matching 7 bases. This CDR3 is built from 13 residues. Germline CDR1 SGHTA, CDR2 FQGTGA. After removal of 0 bases from V and 10 bases from J, the junction contained 3 bases not matched to a gene. CDR3 sequence: CASSLTPTSEQFF. CDR3 nucleotide sequence: TGTGCCAGCAGCTTAACGCCGACTAGCGAGCAGTTCTTC.

This clone was observed a few times. The chain joins TRBV5-6 to TRBJ1-5; D gene uncertain. V lost 3 bases to trimming and J lost 4 bases, with 17 bases between them. There are 16 residues in the CDR3. CDR1 and CDR2 (germline): SGHDT, YYEEEE. CDR3 coding DNA: TGTGCCAGCAGCTCTTGGCAGTCAGGCCTTAATCAGCCCCAGCATTTT. Encoded protein: CASSSWQSGLNQPQHF.

The rearrangement uses TRBV5-1 and TRBJ1-4; D is uncertain. The V end was cut by 5 bases, the J end by 7 bases, with 21 bases between. Germline V gene sequence: CDR1 SGHRS, CDR2 YFSETQ. CDR3 length: 16 residues. The CDR3 region has the DNA TGCGCCAGCAGTCTGGAGTCGGGCTTAGGCGGTGAAAAACTGTTTTTT. It codes for CASSLESGLGGEKLFF. Full variable domain (rest looked up from reference TRBV5-1 and TRBJ1-4): KAGVTQTPRYLIKTRGQQVTLSCSPISGHRSVSWYQQTPGQGLQFLFEYFSETQRNKGNFPGRFSGRQFSNSRSEMNVSTLELGDSALYLCASSLESGLGGEKLFFGSGTQLSVL.

The chain uses TRBV5-1 and TRBJ1-2; D perhaps matches TRBD1 (6 bases). Germline V gene sequence: CDR1 SGHRS, CDR2 YFSETQ. This CDR3 region has 15 residues. With 0 bases removed from V and 7 bases from J, the gap between germline ends came to 16 bases. The CDR3 loop reads CASSLGARGHLGYTF. In DNA, the CDR3 is TGCGCCAGCAGCTTGGGGGCTCGGGGACACCTTGGCTACACCTTC.

The rearrangement uses TRBV5-4 and TRBJ2-7; a weak D match, TRBD2 (5 bases). Trimming pared 4 bases from V and 6 bases from J, leaving 20 bases between. CDR3 length: 15 amino acids. CDR1 SGHNT and CDR2 YYREEE come from the germline V gene (reference sequence). CDR3 DNA sequence: TGTGCCAGCAGCCCGGCTTTGGGAGTTGGGCGCGAGCAGTACTTC. Its translation is CASSPALGVGREQYF.

The chain couples TRBV10-3 to TRBJ2-5, with D possibly being TRBD1 (6 bases). The CDR3 is 16 residues long. The germline CDR1 and CDR2 sequences are ENHRY and SYGVKD. V was clipped by 4 bases and J by 9 bases, with 24 bases between them. In DNA form, the CDR3 reads TGTGCCATCAGTGCGTCACTAACTAATCCCCCAGGGGCCCAGTACTTC. Residues: CAISASLTNPPGAQYF.

The chain combines TRBV7-8 with TRBJ2-5, with a weak D call TRBD2 (7 bases). The CDR3 contains 15 residues. Germline V CDR1 and CDR2: SGHVS, FQNEAQ. With 2 bases removed from V and 5 bases from J, the gap between germline ends came to 15 bases. CDR3 in DNA: TGTGCCAGCAGCTTACTCCGGGGGGCATACGAGACCCAGTACTTC. Translated, it gives CASSLLRGAYETQYF. Complete variable domain (other parts from reference TRBV7-8 and TRBJ2-5): GAGVSQSPRYKVAKRGQDVALRCDPISGHVSLFWYQQALGQGPEFLTYFQNEAQLDKSGLPSDRFFAERPEGSVSTLKIQRTQQEDSAVYLCASSLLRGAYETQYFGPGTRLLVL.

The chain joins TRBV28 to TRBJ2-1; 10 positions agree with TRBD2. Germline V lookup: CDR1 MDHEN, CDR2 SYDVKM. The CDR3 loop spans 15 amino acids. Trimming cost V 5 bases and J 4 bases; bases outside gene matches: 5. DNA of the CDR3: TGTGCCAGCAGTCGTAGGACTAGCGGTTACAATGAGCAGTTCTTC. This sequence encodes CASSRRTSGYNEQFF.

The rearrangement links TRBV27 to TRBJ2-3; D might be TRBD2 (6 bases). This CDR3 has 15 residues. V lost 10 bases and J 6 bases, leaving 23 bases between the germline ends. The germline V gene encodes CDR1 MNHEY and CDR2 SMNVEV (reference sequence). CDR3 bases: TGTGCCACCAGCCGGGGAGGAGTGATATTTGATACGCAGTATTTT. Translating it yields CATSRGGVIFDTQYF.

This clone was picked up one time. V and J are TRBV6-6 and TRBJ1-2, with D perhaps TRBD1 (5 bases). Trimming removed 6 bases at V and 7 bases at J, with 21 bases between. The CDR3 loop spans 15 amino acids. Looked up from germline, CDR1 is MNHNY and CDR2 is SVGAGI (reference sequence). CDR3 sequence (DNA): TGTGCCAGCAGCCCCGGGATTGCCGGCGGGGGTGGCTACACCTTC. This encodes CASSPGIAGGGGYTF.

The J gene is TRBJ1-2, the V gene TRBV6-6, with 8 bases aligning to TRBD1. With 7 bases clipped from V and 4 bases from J, the junction kept 8 bases outside the gene matches. CDR1 is MNHNY and CDR2 is SVGAGI in the germline V gene (reference sequence). The CDR3 length is 14 residues. The CDR3 spells CASKEHRGIYGYTF. The CDR3 DNA sequence: TGTGCCAGCAAGGAACACAGGGGGATCTATGGCTACACCTTC.

The J gene is TRBJ1-4, the V gene TRBV19; D call uncertain. V dropped 7 bases and J dropped 8 bases, with 20 bases sitting between them. The CDR3 contains 15 residues. CDR1 is LNHDA and CDR2 is SQIVND in the germline V gene (reference sequence). The CDR3: CASKTPGVPSEKLFF. The CDR3 coding sequence is TGTGCCAGTAAGACCCCCGGGGTACCGAGCGAAAAACTGTTTTTT.

This clone was seen a single time. The chain joins TRBV19 to TRBJ2-7; 9 positions match TRBD1. CDR1 is LNHDA, CDR2 SQIVND, per germline (reference sequence). This CDR3 has 16 amino acids. The V gene end was trimmed by 6 bases and the J gene end by 1 base; junction bases not matched to a gene: 10. The CDR3 nucleotides are TGTGCCAGTAGACCCCGGACAGGGGACCTATCCTACGAGCAGTACTTC. Translated, it gives CASRPRTGDLSYEQYF. The whole variable domain, remainder taken from reference TRBV19 and TRBJ2-7, is DGGITQSPKYLFRKEGQNVTLSCEQNLNHDAMYWYRQDPGQGLRLIYYSQIVNDFQKGDIAEGYSVSREKKESFPLTVTSAQKNPTAFYLCASRPRTGDLSYEQYFGPGTRLTVT.